Following are 20 T cell receptor beta chains from one sample sequenced in a study of blood T cell repertoires in COVID-19. TCRdb keeps only in-frame clones here, not all; method: immunoSEQ multiplex PCR. The sample has 180,000 or so clones; 80% to 90% are singletons. Material for sequencing was PBMCs or T cells enriched from blood (not recorded which). The source of these receptors is a man aged 45-60 years who had recovered from COVID-19.

A few counts support this clone. The chain couples TRBV30 to TRBJ2-7, with a possible D match to TRBD1 (5 bases). From germline, CDR1 is GTSNPN and CDR2 SVGIG (reference sequence). The CDR3 is 13 residues long. V was pared by 0 bases and J by 3 bases, with 9 bases between. The CDR3 DNA reads as TGTGCCTGGAGTGTACTGGACAACTACGAGCAGTACTTC. Protein: CAWSVLDNYEQYF.

The CDR3 DNA reads as TGTGCCAGCAGGGTTCCAGGGGGCACTGAAGCTTTCTTT. It encodes CASRVPGGTEAFF. The rearrangement uses TRBV6-5 and TRBJ1-1; 7 positions match TRBD1. The CDR3 loop spans 13 amino acids. CDR1 and CDR2 from the germline V gene are MNHEY and SVGAGI. The V and J ends lost 6 bases and 4 bases, in that order; junction bases with no gene match: 5.

The gene calls are TRBV12-5 and TRBJ1-5, with D possibly matching TRBD1 (6 bases). V was pared by 7 bases and J by 11 bases, with 33 bases between. Germline lookup yields CDR1 LGHNT and CDR2 FRNRAP. The CDR3 loop spans 18 amino acids. CDR3 sequence reads: CASAMGGAGNNYVTAQHF. CDR3 in DNA: TGTGCTAGTGCCATGGGGGGGGCGGGAAACAATTACGTTACGGCCCAGCATTTT.

This sequence joins TRBV9 and TRBJ2-1, with D perhaps TRBD1 (5 bases). CDR3 length: 16 amino acids. V dropped 0 bases and J dropped 4 bases, with 14 bases sitting between them. Germline V gives CDR1 SGDLS, CDR2 YYNGEE. CDR3 sequence: CASSVEMGPTYNEQFF. The CDR3 nucleotides read TGTGCCAGCAGCGTAGAGATGGGGCCCACGTACAATGAGCAGTTCTTC.

This clone occurred a few times. The V gene is TRBV18, the J gene TRBJ2-3; 10 positions match TRBD2. With V trimmed by 0 bases and J by 5 bases, 2 bases remained unmatched. The CDR3 totals 15 residues. Germline V CDR1 and CDR2: KGHSH, LQKENI. This chain's CDR3 is CASSPPSGGKDTQYF. In DNA form, the CDR3 reads TGTGCCAGCTCACCACCTAGCGGGGGGAAAGATACGCAGTATTTT.

The rearrangement links TRBV19 to TRBJ1-5; TRBD1 aligns across 7 bases. Germline CDR1 reads LNHDA; CDR2 reads SQIVND (reference sequence). The CDR3 is 15 amino acids. The junction had 7 bases not matched to a gene; V was cut back by 7 bases and J by 1 base. CDR3 in DNA: TGTGCCAGTAACGGACAGGCAAACAGCAATCAGCCCCAGCATTTT. This encodes CASNGQANSNQPQHF.

Comments on this clone: In the same sample, other DNA sequences code for this CDR3. J is TRBJ1-5 and V is TRBV5-4, with D possibly matching TRBD1 (5 bases). The CDR3 spans 15 residues. Germline loops: CDR1 SGHNT, CDR2 YYREEE (reference sequence). Trimming took off 1 base at V and 2 bases at J, with 10 bases between the two ends. CDR3 DNA sequence: TGTGCCAGCAGCTTGCAGGGAACGGGCAATCAGCCCCAGCATTTT. Translating gives CASSLQGTGNQPQHF.

The chain couples TRBV5-5 to TRBJ1-5; D not certain. V dropped 0 bases and J dropped 1 base, with 8 bases sitting between them. The germline V gene has CDR1 SGHKS and CDR2 YYEKEE (reference sequence). The CDR3 loop spans 15 amino acids. The CDR3 region is CASSLEPRSNQPQHF. As DNA, the CDR3 is TGTGCCAGCAGCTTGGAGCCGCGCAGCAATCAGCCCCAGCATTTT.

The chain links TRBV6-1 to TRBJ1-1; D remains ambiguous. The CDR3 runs 13 residues. CDR1 MNHNS and CDR2 SASEGT come from the germline V gene. The V and J ends lost 0 bases and 7 bases respectively, with 9 bases between them. CDR3 amino acids: CASSEAMQYEAFF. The CDR3 DNA is TGTGCCAGCAGTGAAGCGATGCAGTATGAAGCTTTCTTT.

The chain employs TRBV24-1 and TRBJ1-2; D may be TRBD1 (5 bases). Trimming shortened V by 12 bases and J by 4 bases, and 11 bases separated the two germline ends. The CDR3 loop spans 11 amino acids. The germline V gene has CDR1 KGHDR and CDR2 SFDVKD. In DNA form, the CDR3 reads TGTGCCGTCGACAGTTCCTATGGCTACACCTTC. Protein: CAVDSSYGYTF.

The gene calls are TRBV7-7 and TRBJ2-2; D gene unclear. The CDR3 spans 14 residues. V lost 3 bases, J lost 0 bases, and 5 bases lay in between. CDR1 SSHAT and CDR2 FNYEAQ come from the germline V gene (reference sequence). CDR3 coding DNA: TGTGCCAGCAGCTTTAGTCCGAACACCGGGGAGCTGTTTTTT. Its translation is CASSFSPNTGELFF.

This clone was seen only once. V usage is TRBV3-1 (or the pseudogene TRBV3-2) and J usage is TRBJ1-2; 12 positions match TRBD1. CDR1 is LGHDT, CDR2 YNNKEL, per germline (reference sequence). The CDR3 runs to 15 residues. V shed 3 bases, J shed 7 bases, and the junction held 6 bases outside the gene matches. Here the CDR3 DNA reads TGTGCCAGCAGCCATCGGGACAGGGGGCGCGGTGGCTACACCTTC. It codes for CASSHRDRGRGGYTF.

This chain connects TRBV19 to TRBJ2-5; 7 bases are shared with TRBD2. The V segment lost 5 bases and the J segment 5 bases; nucleotides outside the gene matches: 8. The CDR3 spans 14 residues. Germline V CDR1 and CDR2: LNHDA, SQIVND (reference sequence). This chain's CDR3 is CASSYSRGMETQYF. In nucleotides, the CDR3 is TGTGCCAGTAGTTACTCGCGGGGGATGGAGACCCAGTACTTC.

The chain combines TRBV5-6 with TRBJ1-1; D is unresolved. This CDR3 is built from 12 residues. Germline V gene sequence: CDR1 SGHDT, CDR2 YYEEEE. V was cut by 1 base and J by 6 bases, with 7 bases left in between. CDR3 in amino acids: CASSLTSAEAFF. The CDR3 DNA follows: TGTGCCAGCAGCTTGACGAGCGCTGAAGCTTTCTTT. Drawing the rest from reference TRBV5-6 and TRBJ1-1, the complete variable domain is DAGVTQSPTHLIKTRGQQVTLRCSPKSGHDTVSWYQQALGQGPQFIFQYYEEEERQRGNFPDRFSGHQFPNYSSELNVNALLLGDSALYLCASSLTSAEAFFGQGTRLTVV.

The chain joins TRBV15 to TRBJ2-3, with 8 positions matching TRBD1. Losses at the gene ends were 3 bases for V and 2 bases for J; bases not matched to a gene: 7. The germline gives CDR1 LNHNV, CDR2 YYDKDF (reference sequence). This CDR3 has 16 residues. CDR3 nucleotide sequence: TGTGCCACCAGCAGGGATACGGGACAGGACACAGATACGCAGTATTTT. Translated, it gives CATSRDTGQDTDTQYF.

This rearrangement joins TRBV3-1 (or the pseudogene TRBV3-2) to TRBJ2-3; tentative D call: TRBD1 (5 bases). Per the germline V gene, CDR1 is LGHDT and CDR2 is YNNKEL (reference sequence). This CDR3 is 12 amino acids long. Between the trimmed V and J ends, which lost 0 bases and 10 bases, there was a span of 8 bases. The CDR3 loop reads CASSQDRVAQYF. CDR3 bases: TGTGCCAGCAGCCAAGACAGGGTGGCGCAGTATTTT.

The V gene is TRBV7-9, the J gene TRBJ2-7; 8 bases agree with TRBD2. The V and J ends lost 2 bases and 6 bases, in that order; junction bases with no gene match: 6. The CDR3 covers 14 residues. Germline lookup yields CDR1 SEHNR and CDR2 FQNEAQ (reference sequence). In DNA form, the CDR3 reads TGTGCCAGCAGCTTATCGGGGGGGGCCGTCGAGCAGTACTTC. It is translated as CASSLSGGAVEQYF.

The chain employs TRBV19 and TRBJ1-2, with TRBD1 matching over 7 bases. This CDR3 is 15 amino acids long. In germline, CDR1 is LNHDA, CDR2 SQIVND (reference sequence). After removal of 5 bases from V and 5 bases from J, the junction contained 11 bases not matched to a gene. This CDR3 is CASSLGDSRYYGYTF. In DNA, the CDR3 is TGTGCCAGTAGTCTCGGGGACAGCCGGTATTATGGCTACACCTTC. Full variable domain (outside the CDR3, taken from reference TRBV19 and TRBJ1-2): DGGITQSPKYLFRKEGQNVTLSCEQNLNHDAMYWYRQDPGQGLRLIYYSQIVNDFQKGDIAEGYSVSREKKESFPLTVTSAQKNPTAFYLCASSLGDSRYYGYTFGSGTRLTVV.

This sequence joins TRBV18 and TRBJ2-7; D is possibly TRBD1 (5 bases). Trimming left V 1 base short and J 2 bases short, with 9 bases between. The CDR3 has 14 residues. Germline loops: CDR1 KGHSH, CDR2 LQKENI. The CDR3 DNA reads as TGTGCCAGCTCACCACACCGACAGACCTACGAGCAGTACTTC. Protein: CASSPHRQTYEQYF.

The chain joins TRBV6-1 to TRBJ1-1; D is uncertain. Trimming left V 3 bases short and J 1 base short, with 9 bases between. This CDR3 is 14 amino acids long. CDR1 and CDR2 from the germline V gene are MNHNS and SASEGT. CDR3: CASSDPGWNTEAFF. The CDR3 bases are TGTGCCAGCAGTGATCCGGGGTGGAACACTGAAGCTTTCTTT.